This T cell receptor beta chain was documented in a study of control samples from healthy donors and cancer patients. TCRdb's copy holds only in-frame clones and misses some; the assay was immunoSEQ multiplex PCR. This table holds about 160,000 clones, 92% found once. This CDR3 is built from 14 residues. In germline, CDR1 is LNHDA, CDR2 SQIVND (reference sequence). The V and J ends lost 5 bases and 3 bases respectively, with 11 bases between them. Sequenced: blood. The TCR sequence derives from a woman in her 30s in good health. J is TRBJ1-5 and V is TRBV19; D not resolved. The CDR3 DNA reads as TGTGCCAGTAGTGGTTTGGCAGTCAATCAGCCCCAGCATTTT. As protein: CASSGLAVNQPQHF.